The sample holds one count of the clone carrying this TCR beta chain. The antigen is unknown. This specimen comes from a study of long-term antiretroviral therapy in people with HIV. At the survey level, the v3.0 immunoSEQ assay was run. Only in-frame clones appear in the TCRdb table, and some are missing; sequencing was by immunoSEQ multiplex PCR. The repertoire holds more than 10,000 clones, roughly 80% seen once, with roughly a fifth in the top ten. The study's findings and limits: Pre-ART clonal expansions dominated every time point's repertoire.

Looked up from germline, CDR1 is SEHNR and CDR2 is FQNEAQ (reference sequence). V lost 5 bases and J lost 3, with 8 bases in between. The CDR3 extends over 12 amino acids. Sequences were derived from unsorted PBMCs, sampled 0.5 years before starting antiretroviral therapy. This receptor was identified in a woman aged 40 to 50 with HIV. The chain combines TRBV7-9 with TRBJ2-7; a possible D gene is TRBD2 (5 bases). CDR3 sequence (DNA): TGTGCCAGCAGCCCCGGGGACTACGAGCAGTACTTC. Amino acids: CASSPGDYEQYF.